This T cell receptor beta chain was profiled in a study of blood T cell repertoires in COVID-19. V lost 3 bases to trimming and J lost 2 bases, with 14 bases between them. The germline V gene encodes CDR1 DFQATT and CDR2 SNEGSKA (reference sequence). The length of the CDR3 is 15 residues. The study assigned cohorts using participant-reported clinical history. Generated by immunoSEQ multiplex PCR, the TCRdb table keeps only in-frame clones and is missing some. The table includes around 400,000 clones, more than 70% detected once. The chain carries TRBV20-1 and TRBJ2-1; maybe TRBD1 (6 bases). This TCR derives from a woman between 18 and 29 years old who had been exposed to COVID-19. Sequenced material: PBMCs or T cells enriched from blood (not recorded which). CDR3: CSASQQGVTYNEQFF. The CDR3 coding sequence is TGCAGTGCTAGTCAACAGGGTGTCACCTACAATGAGCAGTTCTTC.